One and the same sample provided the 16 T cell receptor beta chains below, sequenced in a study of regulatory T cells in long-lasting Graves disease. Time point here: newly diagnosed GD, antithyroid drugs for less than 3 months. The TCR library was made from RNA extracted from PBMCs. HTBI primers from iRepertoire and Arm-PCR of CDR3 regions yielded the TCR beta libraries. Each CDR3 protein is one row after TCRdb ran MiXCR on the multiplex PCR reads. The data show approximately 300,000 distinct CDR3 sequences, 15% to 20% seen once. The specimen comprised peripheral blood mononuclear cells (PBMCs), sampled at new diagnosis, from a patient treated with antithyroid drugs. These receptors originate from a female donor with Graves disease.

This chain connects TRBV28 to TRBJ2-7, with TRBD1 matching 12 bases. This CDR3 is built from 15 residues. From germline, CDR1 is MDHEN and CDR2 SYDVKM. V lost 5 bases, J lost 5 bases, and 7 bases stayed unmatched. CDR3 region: CASSLTRDRGHEQYF. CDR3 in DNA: TGTGCCAGCAGTCTGACCCGGGACAGGGGGCACGAGCAGTACTTC.

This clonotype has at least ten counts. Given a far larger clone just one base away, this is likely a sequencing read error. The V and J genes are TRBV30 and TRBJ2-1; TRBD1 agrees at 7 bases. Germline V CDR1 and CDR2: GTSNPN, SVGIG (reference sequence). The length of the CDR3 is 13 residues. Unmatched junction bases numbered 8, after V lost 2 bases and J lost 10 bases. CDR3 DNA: TGTGCCTGGAGTTTCGCACAGGGGAACGAGCAGTTCTTC. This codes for CAWSFAQGNEQFF.

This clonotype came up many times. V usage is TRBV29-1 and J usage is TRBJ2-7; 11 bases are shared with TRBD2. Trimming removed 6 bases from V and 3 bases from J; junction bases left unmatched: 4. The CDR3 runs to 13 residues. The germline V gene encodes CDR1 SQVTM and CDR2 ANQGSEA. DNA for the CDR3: TGCAGCGTCCGACTAGCGGGACGCTACGAGCAGTACTTC. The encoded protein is CSVRLAGRYEQYF.

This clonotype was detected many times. The CDR3 sequence: CASSYRTQREPLQETQYF. CDR3 sequence (DNA): TGTGCCAGCAGTTACCGAACTCAGCGGGAGCCGTTACAAGAGACCCAGTACTTC. The chain carries TRBV6-5 and TRBJ2-5; TRBD2 matches at 8 bases. Trimming removed 2 bases from V and 2 bases from J; junction bases left unmatched: 13. The germline CDR1 and CDR2 sequences are MNHEY and SVGAGI. The CDR3 runs 18 residues.

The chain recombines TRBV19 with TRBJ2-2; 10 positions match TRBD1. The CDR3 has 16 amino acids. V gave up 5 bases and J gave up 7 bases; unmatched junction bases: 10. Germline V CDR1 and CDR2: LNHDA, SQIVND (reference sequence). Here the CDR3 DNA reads TGTGCCAGTAGTTGGCGGGGACAGGGGAAGATCGGGGAGCTGTTTTTT. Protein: CASSWRGQGKIGELFF. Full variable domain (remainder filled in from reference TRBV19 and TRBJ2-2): DGGITQSPKYLFRKEGQNVTLSCEQNLNHDAMYWYRQDPGQGLRLIYYSQIVNDFQKGDIAEGYSVSREKKESFPLTVTSAQKNPTAFYLCASSWRGQGKIGELFFGEGSRLTVL.

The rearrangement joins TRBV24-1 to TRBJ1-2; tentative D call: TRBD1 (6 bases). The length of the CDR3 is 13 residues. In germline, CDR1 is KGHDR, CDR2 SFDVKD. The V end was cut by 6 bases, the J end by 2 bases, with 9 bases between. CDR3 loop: CATSPGQNYGYTF. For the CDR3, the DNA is TGTGCCACCAGTCCCGGACAGAACTATGGCTACACCTTC.

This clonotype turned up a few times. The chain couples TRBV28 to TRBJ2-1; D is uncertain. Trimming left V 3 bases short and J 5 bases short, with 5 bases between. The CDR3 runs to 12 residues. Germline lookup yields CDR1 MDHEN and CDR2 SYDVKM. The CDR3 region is CASSFANNEQFF. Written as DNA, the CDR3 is TGTGCCAGCAGTTTTGCCAACAATGAGCAGTTCTTC.

The CDR3 DNA sequence: TGTGCCATCAGAACCGACAGGGGGGCCAATCAGCCCCAGCATTTT. Encoded protein: CAIRTDRGANQPQHF. V and J are TRBV10-3 and TRBJ1-5, with 9 nucleotides matching TRBD1. In germline, CDR1 is ENHRY, CDR2 SYGVKD. Losses at the gene ends were 6 bases for V and 3 bases for J; bases not matched to a gene: 6. The CDR3 runs 15 residues.

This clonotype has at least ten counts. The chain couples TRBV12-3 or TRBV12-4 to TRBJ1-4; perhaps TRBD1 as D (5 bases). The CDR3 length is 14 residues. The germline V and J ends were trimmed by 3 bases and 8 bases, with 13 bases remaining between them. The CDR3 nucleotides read TGTGCCAGCAGTTTTCGTATAGGGGTAGAAAAACTGTTTTTT. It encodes CASSFRIGVEKLFF.

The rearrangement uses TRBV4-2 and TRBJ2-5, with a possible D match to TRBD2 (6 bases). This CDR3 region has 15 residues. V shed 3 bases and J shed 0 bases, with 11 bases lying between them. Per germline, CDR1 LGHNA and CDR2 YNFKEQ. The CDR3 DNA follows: TGTGCCAGCAGCCACGGGACTCAAGACCAAGAGACCCAGTACTTC. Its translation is CASSHGTQDQETQYF.

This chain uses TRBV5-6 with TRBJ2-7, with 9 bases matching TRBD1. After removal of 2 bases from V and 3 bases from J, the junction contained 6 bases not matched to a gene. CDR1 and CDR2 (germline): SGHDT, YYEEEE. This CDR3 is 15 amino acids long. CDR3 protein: CASSFWGTGNYEQYF. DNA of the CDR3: TGTGCCAGCAGCTTTTGGGGGACAGGGAACTACGAGCAGTACTTC.

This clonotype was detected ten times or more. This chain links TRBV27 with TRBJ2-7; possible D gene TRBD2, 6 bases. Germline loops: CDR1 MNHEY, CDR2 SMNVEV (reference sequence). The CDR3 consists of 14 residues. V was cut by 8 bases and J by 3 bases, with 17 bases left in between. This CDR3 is CASSPGLALYEQYF. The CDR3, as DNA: TGTGCCAGCTCTCCGGGACTTGCCCTCTACGAGCAGTACTTC.

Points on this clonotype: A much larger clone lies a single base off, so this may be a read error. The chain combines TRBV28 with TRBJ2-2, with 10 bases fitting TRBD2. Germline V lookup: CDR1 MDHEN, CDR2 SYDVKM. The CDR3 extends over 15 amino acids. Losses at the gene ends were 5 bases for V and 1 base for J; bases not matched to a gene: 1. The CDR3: CASSLAGENTGELFF. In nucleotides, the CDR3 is TGTGCCAGCAGTCTAGCGGGAGAGAACACCGGGGAGCTGTTTTTT.

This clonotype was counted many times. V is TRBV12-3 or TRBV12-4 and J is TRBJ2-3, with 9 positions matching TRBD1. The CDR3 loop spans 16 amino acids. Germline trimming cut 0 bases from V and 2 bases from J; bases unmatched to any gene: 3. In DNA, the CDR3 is TGTGCCAGCAGTTTAGCGGGACAGGGCTCCACAGATACGCAGTATTTT. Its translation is CASSLAGQGSTDTQYF.

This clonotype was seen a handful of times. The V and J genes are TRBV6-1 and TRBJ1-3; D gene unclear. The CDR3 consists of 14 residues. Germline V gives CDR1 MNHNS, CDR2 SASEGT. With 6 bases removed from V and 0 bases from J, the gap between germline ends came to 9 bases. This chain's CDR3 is CASREGRSGNTIYF. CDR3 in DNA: TGTGCCAGCAGAGAGGGCCGCTCTGGAAACACCATATATTTT.

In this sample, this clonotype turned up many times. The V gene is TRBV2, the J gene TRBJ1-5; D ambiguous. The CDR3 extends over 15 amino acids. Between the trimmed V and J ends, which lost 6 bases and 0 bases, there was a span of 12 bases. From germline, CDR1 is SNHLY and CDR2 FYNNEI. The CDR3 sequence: CASRARAFSNQPQHF. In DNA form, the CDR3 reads TGTGCCAGCAGAGCGAGGGCATTTAGCAATCAGCCCCAGCATTTT.